These T cell receptor beta chains were read from a single sample in a study of CD8 T cells in Susac syndrome. TCRdb fed the immunoSEQ multiplex PCR reads into MiXCR, producing one record per CDR3 protein. In the table there are 130,000 or so distinct CDR3 sequences, under 95% of which are singletons. What was sequenced was CD8+ T cells from PBMCs. The receptors shown here come from a human donor with multiple sclerosis. Each CDR3 is given with its conserved first and last residue. The D gene is left open where the match is weak. Size is stated for part of the rows, as once, few or many counts, or as a class when the clone is expanded.

cdr3_length: 16
d_call: NA
v_call: TRBV23-1
clone_size: NA
j_call: TRBJ1-2
cdr3_nt: TGCGCCAGCAGCCTGCCTTGGGGGGGCTACAACTATGGCTACACCTTC
cdr3_aa: CASSLPWGGYNYGYTF

cdr3_length: 11
d_call: NA
v_call: TRBV28
clone_size: NA
j_call: TRBJ1-1
cdr3_nt: TGTGCCAGCAGTTTGTCCCCGAGGGCTTTCTTT
cdr3_aa: CASSLSPRAFF

cdr3_length: 15
d_call: NA
v_call: TRBV3-1
clone_size: NA
j_call: TRBJ1-2
cdr3_nt: TGTGCCAGCAGCCAAGATTTGGAAGGGAACTATGGCTACACCTTC
cdr3_aa: CASSQDLEGNYGYTF

cdr3_length: 17
d_call: NA
v_call: TRBV11-3
clone_size: NA
j_call: TRBJ2-5
cdr3_nt: TGTGCCAGCAGCCACACGGGTGGGGGACTCCCTGGAGAGACCCAGTACTTC
cdr3_aa: CASSHTGGGLPGETQYF

cdr3_length: 14
d_call: NA
v_call: TRBV27
clone_size: few
j_call: TRBJ2-1
cdr3_nt: TGTGCCAGCAGTTTGCGGAGCTCCTACAATGAGCAGTTCTTC
cdr3_aa: CASSLRSSYNEQFF

cdr3_length: 12
d_call: NA
v_call: TRBV27
clone_size: NA
j_call: TRBJ2-7
cdr3_nt: TGTGCCAGCAGTCCAGACCAGGGGGAGCAGTACTTC
cdr3_aa: CASSPDQGEQYF

cdr3_length: 15
d_call: TRBD1
v_call: TRBV20-1
clone_size: NA
j_call: TRBJ2-5
cdr3_nt: TGCAGTGCTAGGGGGATCGGACAGGGTCAAGAGACCCAGTACTTC
cdr3_aa: CSARGIGQGQETQYF

cdr3_length: 14
d_call: NA
v_call: TRBV14
clone_size: few
j_call: TRBJ2-2
cdr3_nt: TGTGCCAGCAGCCAAGTCGGGGGCACCGGGGAGCTGTTTTTT
cdr3_aa: CASSQVGGTGELFF

cdr3_length: 14
d_call: NA
v_call: TRBV24-1
clone_size: once
j_call: TRBJ2-1
cdr3_nt: TGTGCCACCAGTGGTAATGCTTTTTACAATGAGCAGTTCTTC
cdr3_aa: CATSGNAFYNEQFF

cdr3_length: 17
d_call: NA
v_call: TRBV7-9
clone_size: NA
j_call: TRBJ2-5
cdr3_nt: TGTGCCAGCAGCTCCCCCCCTTTGTTTCGGAGGGGCGAGACCCAGTACTTC
cdr3_aa: CASSSPPLFRRGETQYF

cdr3_length: 11
d_call: NA
v_call: TRBV2
clone_size: once
j_call: TRBJ2-2
cdr3_nt: TGTGCCAGCACCTACACCGGGGAGCTGTTTTTT
cdr3_aa: CASTYTGELFF

cdr3_length: 13
d_call: NA
v_call: TRBV27
clone_size: NA
j_call: TRBJ2-3
cdr3_nt: TGTGCCAGCAGTCTAGGGAGTCCAGATACGCAGTATTTT
cdr3_aa: CASSLGSPDTQYF

cdr3_length: 12
d_call: NA
v_call: TRBV29-1
clone_size: NA
j_call: TRBJ2-2
cdr3_nt: TGCAGCGTCGCGGACCTGGCCGGGGAGCTGTTTTTT
cdr3_aa: CSVADLAGELFF

cdr3_length: 19
d_call: NA
v_call: TRBV27
clone_size: NA
j_call: TRBJ2-6
cdr3_nt: TGTGCCAGCAGCACAATTAATGATCCTAGGGGCTCTGGGGCCAACGTCCTGACTTTC
cdr3_aa: CASSTINDPRGSGANVLTF

cdr3_length: 12
d_call: NA
v_call: TRBV14
clone_size: NA
j_call: TRBJ2-5
cdr3_nt: TGTGCCAGCAGCCAAGGTTCGGAGACCCAGTACTTC
cdr3_aa: CASSQGSETQYF

cdr3_length: 19
d_call: TRBD2
v_call: TRBV4-1
clone_size: NA
j_call: TRBJ2-3
cdr3_nt: TGCGCCAGCAGCCAAGTTTTGTCGGTGCGGGAGGGCCGGAGAGATACGCAGTATTTT
cdr3_aa: CASSQVLSVREGRRDTQYF

cdr3_length: 15
d_call: NA
v_call: TRBV6-5
clone_size: NA
j_call: TRBJ1-2
cdr3_nt: TGTGCCAGCAGTTTATCCCTTATCCCTCCCTATGGCTACACCTTC
cdr3_aa: CASSLSLIPPYGYTF

cdr3_length: 13
d_call: NA
v_call: TRBV6-5
clone_size: NA
j_call: TRBJ2-3
cdr3_nt: TGTGCCAGCACGGGTTTGGCCCCAGATACGCAGTATTTT
cdr3_aa: CASTGLAPDTQYF

cdr3_length: 12
d_call: NA
v_call: TRBV30
clone_size: once
j_call: TRBJ1-2
cdr3_nt: TGTGCCTGGAGTTATTTCGAGAGTGGCTACACCTTC
cdr3_aa: CAWSYFESGYTF

cdr3_length: 12
d_call: NA
v_call: TRBV29-1
clone_size: NA
j_call: TRBJ1-2
cdr3_nt: TGCAGCGTTGTGCCGGCGGCTTATGGCTACACCTTC
cdr3_aa: CSVVPAAYGYTF

cdr3_length: 16
d_call: NA
v_call: TRBV15
clone_size: NA
j_call: TRBJ1-3
cdr3_nt: TGTGCCACCAGCAGAGATAGGGGATCTGCTGGAAACACCATATATTTT
cdr3_aa: CATSRDRGSAGNTIYF

cdr3_length: 15
d_call: NA
v_call: TRBV6-5
clone_size: NA
j_call: TRBJ2-2
cdr3_nt: TGTGCCAGCAGTTACTCGGGGCTGAACACCGGGGAGCTGTTTTTT
cdr3_aa: CASSYSGLNTGELFF

cdr3_length: 16
d_call: NA
v_call: TRBV6-2/TRBV6-3
clone_size: NA
j_call: TRBJ2-1
cdr3_nt: TGTGCCAGCAGTTACCTTGGGCCGGACACTTACAATGAGCAGTTCTTC
cdr3_aa: CASSYLGPDTYNEQFF

cdr3_length: 14
d_call: NA
v_call: TRBV7-6
clone_size: NA
j_call: TRBJ2-7
cdr3_nt: TGTGCCAGCAGTTCCCAGGGGAACCTCTACGAGCAGTACTTC
cdr3_aa: CASSSQGNLYEQYF

cdr3_length: 18
d_call: TRBD2
v_call: TRBV18
clone_size: NA
j_call: TRBJ2-5
cdr3_nt: TGTGCCAGCTCACCACCCACTAGCGGGCCTTTGGGGCAAGAGACCCAGTACTTC
cdr3_aa: CASSPPTSGPLGQETQYF

cdr3_length: 14
d_call: NA
v_call: TRBV5-4
clone_size: NA
j_call: TRBJ2-7
cdr3_nt: TGTGCCAGCAGCGCGGAGGGGGGAGTAGGAGAGCAGTACTTC
cdr3_aa: CASSAEGGVGEQYF

cdr3_length: 15
d_call: TRBD2
v_call: TRBV20-1
clone_size: NA
j_call: TRBJ2-1
cdr3_nt: TGCAGTGCTAGCGCCGGACTAGCGTTAAACAATGAGCAGTTCTTC
cdr3_aa: CSASAGLALNNEQFF

cdr3_length: 16
d_call: TRBD2
v_call: TRBV11-2
clone_size: NA
j_call: TRBJ2-5
cdr3_nt: TGTGCCAGCAGCTTAACCTGGGAGGGGATTCAAGAGACCCAGTACTTC
cdr3_aa: CASSLTWEGIQETQYF

cdr3_length: 12
d_call: NA
v_call: TRBV29-1
clone_size: once
j_call: TRBJ2-2
cdr3_nt: TGCAGCGTTGTGCGGAACACCGGGGAGCTGTTTTTT
cdr3_aa: CSVVRNTGELFF

cdr3_length: 14
d_call: NA
v_call: TRBV6-6
clone_size: NA
j_call: TRBJ1-1
cdr3_nt: TGTGCCAGCAGTTACTCAACAGGGACGGGGGAGGCTTTCTTT
cdr3_aa: CASSYSTGTGEAFF

cdr3_length: 13
d_call: NA
v_call: TRBV29-1
clone_size: NA
j_call: TRBJ2-1
cdr3_nt: TGCAGCGGAGCGGAGATCTCCTACAATGAGCAGTTCTTC
cdr3_aa: CSGAEISYNEQFF

cdr3_length: 14
d_call: NA
v_call: TRBV19
clone_size: once
j_call: TRBJ1-5
cdr3_nt: TGTGCCAGTAGGATACGGGGGGGCAATCAGCCCCAGCATTTT
cdr3_aa: CASRIRGGNQPQHF

cdr3_length: 11
d_call: NA
v_call: TRBV15
clone_size: NA
j_call: TRBJ2-3
cdr3_nt: TGTGCCACCAGCCGGGCGGATACGCAGTATTTT
cdr3_aa: CATSRADTQYF

cdr3_length: 14
d_call: TRBD1
v_call: TRBV7-8
clone_size: once
j_call: TRBJ2-7
cdr3_nt: TGTGCCAGCAGCGCACAGGGGGTAACCTACGAGCAGTACTTC
cdr3_aa: CASSAQGVTYEQYF

cdr3_length: 14
d_call: NA
v_call: TRBV4-1
clone_size: NA
j_call: TRBJ2-7
cdr3_nt: TGCGCCAGCAGCCAAGGGCCGGGGGCGGACGAGCAGTACTTC
cdr3_aa: CASSQGPGADEQYF

cdr3_length: 17
d_call: NA
v_call: TRBV27
clone_size: NA
j_call: TRBJ2-7
cdr3_nt: TGTGCCAGCAGTTCCCGTACTCCGGGAATAACGTTCTACGAGCAGTACTTC
cdr3_aa: CASSSRTPGITFYEQYF

cdr3_length: 14
d_call: NA
v_call: TRBV6-5
clone_size: NA
j_call: TRBJ2-7
cdr3_nt: TGTGCCAGCAGTTACTTTCAGGGTAACTACGAGCAGTACTTC
cdr3_aa: CASSYFQGNYEQYF

cdr3_length: 12
d_call: NA
v_call: TRBV29-1
clone_size: NA
j_call: TRBJ2-1
cdr3_nt: TGCAGCGTTTTAACAAATCGCAATGAGCAGTTCTTC
cdr3_aa: CSVLTNRNEQFF

cdr3_length: 17
d_call: NA
v_call: TRBV27
clone_size: NA
j_call: TRBJ2-3
cdr3_nt: TGTGCCAGCAGTCCCCTGGGGACGCAGTTGGCCCCAGATACGCAGTATTTT
cdr3_aa: CASSPLGTQLAPDTQYF

cdr3_length: 17
d_call: NA
v_call: TRBV7-9
clone_size: NA
j_call: TRBJ2-1
cdr3_nt: TGTGCCAGCAGCTTAGGGATGGCGGGGCGGACCTACAATGAGCAGTTCTTC
cdr3_aa: CASSLGMAGRTYNEQFF

cdr3_length: 14
d_call: NA
v_call: TRBV5-1
clone_size: NA
j_call: TRBJ2-4
cdr3_nt: TGCGCCAGCAGTTCGGAGATGGCCAAAAACATTCAGCACTTC
cdr3_aa: CASSSEMAKNIQHF

cdr3_length: 14
d_call: TRBD1
v_call: TRBV28
clone_size: NA
j_call: TRBJ2-7
cdr3_nt: TGTGCCAGCAGTATCCGGGACAGGGGCTACGAGCAGTACTTC
cdr3_aa: CASSIRDRGYEQYF

cdr3_length: 12
d_call: NA
v_call: TRBV19
clone_size: NA
j_call: TRBJ1-5
cdr3_nt: TGTGCCAGTACAAATGGGAATCAGCCCCAGCATTTT
cdr3_aa: CASTNGNQPQHF

cdr3_length: 16
d_call: TRBD2
v_call: TRBV7-9
clone_size: NA
j_call: TRBJ2-5
cdr3_nt: TGTGCCAGCAGCTTAGATCCGAGCGGGAGTTGGGAGACCCAGTACTTC
cdr3_aa: CASSLDPSGSWETQYF

cdr3_length: 14
d_call: NA
v_call: TRBV11-1
clone_size: NA
j_call: TRBJ1-1
cdr3_nt: TGTGCCAGCAGCTCGGGGGGGCCCTTGGCTGAAGCTTTCTTT
cdr3_aa: CASSSGGPLAEAFF

cdr3_length: 15
d_call: TRBD2
v_call: TRBV4-1
clone_size: few
j_call: TRBJ2-7
cdr3_nt: TGCGCCAGCAGCGGGGGGACTAGAGGGACCTACGAGCAGTACTTC
cdr3_aa: CASSGGTRGTYEQYF

cdr3_length: 17
d_call: NA
v_call: TRBV7-8
clone_size: NA
j_call: TRBJ1-5
cdr3_nt: TGTGCCAGCAGCTTAGAATCGGTGGGGTGGGGGCATCAGCCCCAGCATTTT
cdr3_aa: CASSLESVGWGHQPQHF

cdr3_length: 14
d_call: NA
v_call: TRBV27
clone_size: NA
j_call: TRBJ2-7
cdr3_nt: TGTGCCAGCATCAGAGGAACGGACACCTACGAGCAGTACTTC
cdr3_aa: CASIRGTDTYEQYF

cdr3_length: 15
d_call: NA
v_call: TRBV7-9
clone_size: NA
j_call: TRBJ1-3
cdr3_nt: TGTGCCAGCAGCCACCGGGACCCACCGTCAAACACCATATATTTT
cdr3_aa: CASSHRDPPSNTIYF

cdr3_length: 13
d_call: NA
v_call: TRBV13
clone_size: NA
j_call: TRBJ2-1
cdr3_nt: TGTGCCAGCAGCTCACCCTATAACAATGAGCAGTTCTTC
cdr3_aa: CASSSPYNNEQFF

cdr3_length: 13
d_call: NA
v_call: TRBV7-3
clone_size: once
j_call: TRBJ1-1
cdr3_nt: TGTGCCAGCAGCTCCCATTTGAACACTGAAGCTTTCTTT
cdr3_aa: CASSSHLNTEAFF

cdr3_length: 14
d_call: TRBD1
v_call: TRBV5-1
clone_size: few
j_call: TRBJ1-1
cdr3_nt: TGCGCCAGCAGGCCTGACAGGGGGAACACTGAAGCTTTCTTT
cdr3_aa: CASRPDRGNTEAFF

cdr3_length: 14
d_call: NA
v_call: TRBV11-2
clone_size: NA
j_call: TRBJ2-1
cdr3_nt: TGTGCCAGCAGCTTCCTGACTCCCTGGGATGAGCAGTTCTTC
cdr3_aa: CASSFLTPWDEQFF